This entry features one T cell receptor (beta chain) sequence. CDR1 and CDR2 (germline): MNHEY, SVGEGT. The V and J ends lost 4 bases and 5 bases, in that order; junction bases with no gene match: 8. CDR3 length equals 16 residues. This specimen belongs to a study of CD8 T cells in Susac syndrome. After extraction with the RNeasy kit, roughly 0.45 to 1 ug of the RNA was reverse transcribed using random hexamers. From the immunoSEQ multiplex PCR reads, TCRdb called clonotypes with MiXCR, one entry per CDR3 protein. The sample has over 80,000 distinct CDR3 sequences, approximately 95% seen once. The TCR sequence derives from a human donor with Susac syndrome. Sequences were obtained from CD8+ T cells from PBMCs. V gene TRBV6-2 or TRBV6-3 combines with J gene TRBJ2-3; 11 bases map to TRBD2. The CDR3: CASSFLAGGQGDTQYF. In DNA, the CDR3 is TGTGCCAGCAGTTTCCTAGCGGGAGGACAAGGAGATACGCAGTATTTT.